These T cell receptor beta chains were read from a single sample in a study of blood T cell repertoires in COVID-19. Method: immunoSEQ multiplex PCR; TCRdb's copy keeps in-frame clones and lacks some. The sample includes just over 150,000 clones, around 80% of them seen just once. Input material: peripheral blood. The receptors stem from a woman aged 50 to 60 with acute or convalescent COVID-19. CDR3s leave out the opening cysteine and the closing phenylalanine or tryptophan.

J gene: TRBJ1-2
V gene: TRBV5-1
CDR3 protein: ASSLMEGSGYT

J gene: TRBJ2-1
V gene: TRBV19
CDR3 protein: ASSPDSPRYNEQF

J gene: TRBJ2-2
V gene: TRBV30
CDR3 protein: VWSTRLAQTGELF

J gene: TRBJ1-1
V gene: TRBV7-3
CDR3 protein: ASSLMVATGNTEAF

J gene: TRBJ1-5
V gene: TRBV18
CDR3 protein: ASSPPGGVGYQPQH

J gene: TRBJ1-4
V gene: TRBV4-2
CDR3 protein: ASSLNGQMNEKLF

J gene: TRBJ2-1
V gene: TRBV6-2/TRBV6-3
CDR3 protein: ASSYSGGTNEQF

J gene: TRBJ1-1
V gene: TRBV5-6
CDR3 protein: ASSPTGGVTEAF

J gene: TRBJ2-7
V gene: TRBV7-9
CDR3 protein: ASSLRGQGNTYEQY

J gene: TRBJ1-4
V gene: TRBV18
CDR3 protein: ASSQHFGANEKLF

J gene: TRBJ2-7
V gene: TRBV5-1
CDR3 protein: ASSLVGGQSTYEQY

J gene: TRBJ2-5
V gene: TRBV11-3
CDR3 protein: ASSLEGLARETQY

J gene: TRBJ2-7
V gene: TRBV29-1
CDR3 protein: SASPGQLYEQY

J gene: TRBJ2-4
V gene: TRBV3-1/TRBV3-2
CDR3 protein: ASSGLASGNQY

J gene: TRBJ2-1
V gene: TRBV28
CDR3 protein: ASRRGSYNEQF

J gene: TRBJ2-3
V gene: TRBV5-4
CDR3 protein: ASSVSGGQEDTQY

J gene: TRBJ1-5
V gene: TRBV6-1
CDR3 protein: ASSEGVTEPQPQH

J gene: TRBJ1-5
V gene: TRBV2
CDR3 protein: ASKVNGIGYQPQH

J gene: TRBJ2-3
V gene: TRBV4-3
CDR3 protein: ASSQTGTRTSDTQY

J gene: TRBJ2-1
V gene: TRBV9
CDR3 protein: ASGPSGTYNEQF

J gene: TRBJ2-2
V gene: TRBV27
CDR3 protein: ASRRAANTGELF

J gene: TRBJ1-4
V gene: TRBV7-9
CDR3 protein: ASSLDDGNEKLF

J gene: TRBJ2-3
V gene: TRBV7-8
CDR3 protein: ASKPGLAGGHRTDTQY

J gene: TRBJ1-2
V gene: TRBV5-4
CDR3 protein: ASSLRGTGFYGYT

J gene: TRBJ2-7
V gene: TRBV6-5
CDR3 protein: ASRLRLAGFYEQY

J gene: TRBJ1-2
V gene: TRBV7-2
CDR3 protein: ASSTRQGVGGYT

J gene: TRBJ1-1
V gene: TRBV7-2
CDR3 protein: ASSQLETPNTEAF

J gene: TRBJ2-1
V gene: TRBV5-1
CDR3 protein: ASSAGTGGGYNEQF

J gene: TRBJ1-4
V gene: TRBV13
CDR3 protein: ASTIISRQGEANEKLF

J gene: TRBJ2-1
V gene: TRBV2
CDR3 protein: ASSEEGTGRFGEQF

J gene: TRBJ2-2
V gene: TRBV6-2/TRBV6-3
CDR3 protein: ASSFRGIGTGELF

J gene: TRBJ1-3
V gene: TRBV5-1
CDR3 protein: ASSLAGFSGNTIY

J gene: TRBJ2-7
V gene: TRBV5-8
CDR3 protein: ASSGSSGHHYEQY

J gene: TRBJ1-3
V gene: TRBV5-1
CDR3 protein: ASRRGTGASGNTIY

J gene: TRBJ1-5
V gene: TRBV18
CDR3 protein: ASSPPGAGNQPQH

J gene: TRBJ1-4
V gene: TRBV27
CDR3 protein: ASSSQGGLGEKLF

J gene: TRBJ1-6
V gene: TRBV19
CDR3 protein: ATNDRGGGDSPLH

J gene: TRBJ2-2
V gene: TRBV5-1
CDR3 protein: ASSQGQASAELF

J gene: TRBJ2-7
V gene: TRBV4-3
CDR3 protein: ASSQETPGKSFEQY

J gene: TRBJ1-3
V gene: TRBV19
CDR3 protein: AGSSGNTIY

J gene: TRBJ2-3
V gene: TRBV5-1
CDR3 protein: ASSAGTSGMGVQY

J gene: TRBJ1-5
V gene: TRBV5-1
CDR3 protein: ASSLGDTQPQH

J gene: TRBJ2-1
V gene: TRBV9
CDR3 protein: ASSVDGGGSPNEQF

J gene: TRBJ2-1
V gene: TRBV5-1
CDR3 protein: ASSFGIAGGSRGDGEQF

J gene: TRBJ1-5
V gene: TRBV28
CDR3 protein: ATRTVNQPQH

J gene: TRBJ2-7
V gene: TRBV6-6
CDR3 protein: ASTDRAQSSYEQY

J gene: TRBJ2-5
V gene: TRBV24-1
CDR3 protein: ATSAGGQETQY

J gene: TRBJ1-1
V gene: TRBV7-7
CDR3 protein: ASSLAYETEAF

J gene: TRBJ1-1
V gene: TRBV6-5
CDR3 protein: ASSRDRGDTEAF

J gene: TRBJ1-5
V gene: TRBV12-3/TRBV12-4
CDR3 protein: ASSPGEGQPQH

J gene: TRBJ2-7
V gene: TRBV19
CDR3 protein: APLAGGPHEQY

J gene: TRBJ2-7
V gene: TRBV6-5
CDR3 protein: ASSYADVDYEQY

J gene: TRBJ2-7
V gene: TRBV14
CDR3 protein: ASSQETVLNYEQY